This T cell receptor (beta chain) was retrieved from a study of T cells in Graves' hyperthyroidism and ophthalmopathy. Findings of the study overall: The blood repertoire included most of the expanded thyroid clonotypes above 0.001.

Amplification targeted TCR beta CDR3 regions from RNA transcripts. The TCR CDR3 first-round RT-PCR relied on the HTBI primer set. TCRdb ran MiXCR on the multiplex PCR reads and lists one entry per CDR3 protein. Of about 540,000 distinct CDR3 sequences listed, just over 45% are singletons. This clonotype was picked up many times. Its antigen is not identified. Germline CDR1 and CDR2: SGHTA and FQGNSA. Trimming cost V 5 bases and J 2 bases; bases outside gene matches: 4. The CDR3 contains 15 residues. The specimen sequenced was peripheral blood or thyroid tissue (not recorded which). The source of this sequence is a woman between 18 and 30 years old with Graves' hyperthyroidism. This chain joins TRBV7-2 and TRBJ2-5; 11 nucleotides align to TRBD1. CDR3: CASSAGQGVQETQYF. Here the CDR3 DNA reads TGTGCCAGCAGCGCGGGACAGGGGGTTCAAGAGACCCAGTACTTC.